The sample holds a few counts of the clone carrying this TCR beta chain. Its antigen is as yet unknown. Trimming took 6 bases from V and 4 from J, leaving 13 bases between them. This CDR3 spans 15 amino acids. The germline CDR1 and CDR2 sequences are MNHNY and SVGAGI (reference sequence). These data come from a study of CD8+ T cells in alopecia areata. RNA extraction and reverse transcription yielded cDNA as sequencing template. The table came from immunoSEQ multiplex PCR; TCRdb's copy has only in-frame clones and leaves some out. The sample lists around 100,000 clones; roughly 41% were seen once. Whole-study results and caveats: Lesional scalp displayed greater clonality than normal scalp, most notably in alopecia totalis/universalis.

V gene TRBV6-6 combines with J gene TRBJ2-6; the D gene could be TRBD1 or TRBD2 (5 bases each). The origin of this receptor is a human donor with alopecia areata. What was sequenced was CD4+ T cells sorted from blood. CDR3 sequence (DNA): TGTGCCAGCAGCCACGTCTGGGGGGGGGCCAACGTCCTGACTTTC. Translated: CASSHVWGGANVLTF.